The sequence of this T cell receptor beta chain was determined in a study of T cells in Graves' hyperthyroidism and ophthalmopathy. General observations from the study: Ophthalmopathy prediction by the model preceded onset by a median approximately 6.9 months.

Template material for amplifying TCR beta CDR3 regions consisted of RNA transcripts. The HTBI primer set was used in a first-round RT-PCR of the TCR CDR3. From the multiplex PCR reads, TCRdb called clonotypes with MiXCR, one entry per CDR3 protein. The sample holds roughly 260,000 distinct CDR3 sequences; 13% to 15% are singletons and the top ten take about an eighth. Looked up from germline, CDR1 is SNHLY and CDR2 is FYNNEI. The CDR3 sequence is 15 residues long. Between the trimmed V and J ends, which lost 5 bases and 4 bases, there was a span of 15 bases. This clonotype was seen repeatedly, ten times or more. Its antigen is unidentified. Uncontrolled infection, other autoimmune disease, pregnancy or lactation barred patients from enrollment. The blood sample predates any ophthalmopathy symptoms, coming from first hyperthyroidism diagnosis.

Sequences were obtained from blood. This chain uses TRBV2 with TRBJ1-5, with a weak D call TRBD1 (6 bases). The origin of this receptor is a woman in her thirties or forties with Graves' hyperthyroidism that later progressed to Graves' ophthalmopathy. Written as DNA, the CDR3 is TGTGCCAGCAGTCATGACAGGATTGATAATCAGCCCCAGCATTTT. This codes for CASSHDRIDNQPQHF.